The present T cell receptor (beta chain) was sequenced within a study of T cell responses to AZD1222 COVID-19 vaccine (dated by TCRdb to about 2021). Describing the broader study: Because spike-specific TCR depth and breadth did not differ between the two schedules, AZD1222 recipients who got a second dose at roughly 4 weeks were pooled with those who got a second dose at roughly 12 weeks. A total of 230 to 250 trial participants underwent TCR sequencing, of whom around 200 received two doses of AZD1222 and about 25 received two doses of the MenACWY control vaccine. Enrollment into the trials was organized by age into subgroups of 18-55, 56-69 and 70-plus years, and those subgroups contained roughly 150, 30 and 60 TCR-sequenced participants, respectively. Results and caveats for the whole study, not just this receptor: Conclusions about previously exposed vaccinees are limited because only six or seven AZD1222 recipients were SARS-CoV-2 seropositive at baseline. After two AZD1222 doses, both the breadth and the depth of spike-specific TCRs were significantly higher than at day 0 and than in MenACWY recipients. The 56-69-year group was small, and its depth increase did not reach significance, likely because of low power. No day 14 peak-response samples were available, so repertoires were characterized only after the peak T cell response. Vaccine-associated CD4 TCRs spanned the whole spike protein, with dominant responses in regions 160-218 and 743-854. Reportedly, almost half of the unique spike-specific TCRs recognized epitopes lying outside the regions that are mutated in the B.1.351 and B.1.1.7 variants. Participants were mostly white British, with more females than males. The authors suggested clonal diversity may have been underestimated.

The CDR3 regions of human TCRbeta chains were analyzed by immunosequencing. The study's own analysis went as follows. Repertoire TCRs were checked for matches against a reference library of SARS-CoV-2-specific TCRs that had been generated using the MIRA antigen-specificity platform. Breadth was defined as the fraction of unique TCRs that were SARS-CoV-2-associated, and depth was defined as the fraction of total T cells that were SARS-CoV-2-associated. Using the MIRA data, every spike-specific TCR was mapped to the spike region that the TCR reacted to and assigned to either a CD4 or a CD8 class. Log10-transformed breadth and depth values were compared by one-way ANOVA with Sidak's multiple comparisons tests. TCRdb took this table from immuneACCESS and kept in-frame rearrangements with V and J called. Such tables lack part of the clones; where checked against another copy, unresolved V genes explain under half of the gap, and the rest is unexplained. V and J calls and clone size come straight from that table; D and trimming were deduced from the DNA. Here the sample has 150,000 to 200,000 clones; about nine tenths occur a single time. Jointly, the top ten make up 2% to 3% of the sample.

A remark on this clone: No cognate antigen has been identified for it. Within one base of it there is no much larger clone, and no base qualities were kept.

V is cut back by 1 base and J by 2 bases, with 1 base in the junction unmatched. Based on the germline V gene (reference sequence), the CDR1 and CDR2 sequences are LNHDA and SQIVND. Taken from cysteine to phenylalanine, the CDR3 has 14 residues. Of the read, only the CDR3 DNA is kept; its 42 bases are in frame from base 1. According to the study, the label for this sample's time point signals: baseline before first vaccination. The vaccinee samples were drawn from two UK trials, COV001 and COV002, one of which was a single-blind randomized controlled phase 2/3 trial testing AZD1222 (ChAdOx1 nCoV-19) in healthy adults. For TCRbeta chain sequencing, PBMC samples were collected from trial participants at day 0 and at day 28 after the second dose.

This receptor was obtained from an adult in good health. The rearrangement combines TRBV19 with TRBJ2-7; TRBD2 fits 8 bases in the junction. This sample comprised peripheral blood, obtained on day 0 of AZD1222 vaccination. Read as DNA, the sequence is TGTGCCAGTAGTATAGCGGGAGGGCCCTACGAGCAGTACTTC. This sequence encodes CASSIAGGPYEQYF.